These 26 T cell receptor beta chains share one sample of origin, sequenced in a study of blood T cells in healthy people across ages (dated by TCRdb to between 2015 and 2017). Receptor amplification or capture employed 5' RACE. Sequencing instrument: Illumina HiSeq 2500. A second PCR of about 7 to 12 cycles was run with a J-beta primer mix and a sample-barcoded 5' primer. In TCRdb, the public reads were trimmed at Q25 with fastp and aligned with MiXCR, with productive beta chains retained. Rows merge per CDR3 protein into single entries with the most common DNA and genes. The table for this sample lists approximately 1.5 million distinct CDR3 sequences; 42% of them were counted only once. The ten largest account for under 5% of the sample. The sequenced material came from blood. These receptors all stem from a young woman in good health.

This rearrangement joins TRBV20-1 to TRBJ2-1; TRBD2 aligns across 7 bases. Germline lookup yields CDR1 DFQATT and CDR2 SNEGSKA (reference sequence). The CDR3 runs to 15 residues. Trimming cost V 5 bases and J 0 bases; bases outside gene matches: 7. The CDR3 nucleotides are TGCAGTGCTTCCGGGACGGGGGGCTCCTACAATGAGCAGTTCTTC. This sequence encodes CSASGTGGSYNEQFF.

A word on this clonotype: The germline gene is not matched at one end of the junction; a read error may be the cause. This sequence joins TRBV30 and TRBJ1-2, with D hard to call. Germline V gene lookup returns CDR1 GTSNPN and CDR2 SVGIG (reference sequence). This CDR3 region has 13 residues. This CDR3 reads CAWTPEVHYGYTF. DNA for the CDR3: TGTGCTTGGACCCCAGAGGTCCACTATGGCTACACCTTC.

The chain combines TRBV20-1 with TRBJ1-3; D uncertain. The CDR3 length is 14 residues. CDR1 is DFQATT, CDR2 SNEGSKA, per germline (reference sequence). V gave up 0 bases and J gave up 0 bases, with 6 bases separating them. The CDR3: CSARDRVSGNTIYF. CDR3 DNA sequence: TGCAGTGCTAGAGATAGGGTCTCTGGAAACACCATATATTTT.

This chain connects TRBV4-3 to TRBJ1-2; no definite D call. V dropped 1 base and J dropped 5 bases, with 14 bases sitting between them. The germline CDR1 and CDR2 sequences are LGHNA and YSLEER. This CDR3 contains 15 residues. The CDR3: CASSQGLGIGYGYTF. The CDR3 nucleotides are TGCGCCAGCAGCCAAGGACTTGGGATCGGGTATGGCTACACCTTC.

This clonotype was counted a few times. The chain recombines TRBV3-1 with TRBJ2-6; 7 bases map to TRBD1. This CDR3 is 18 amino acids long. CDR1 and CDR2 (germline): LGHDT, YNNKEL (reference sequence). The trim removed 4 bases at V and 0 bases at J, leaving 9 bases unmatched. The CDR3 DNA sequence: TGTGCCAGCAGCCCCCAGGACAGGCGGTTCTCTGGGGCCAACGTCCTGACTTTC. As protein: CASSPQDRRFSGANVLTF.

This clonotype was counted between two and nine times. The CDR3 DNA sequence: TGCGCCAGCAGCTACGACTCTACGGGACTTAACTATGGCTACACCTTC. This sequence encodes CASSYDSTGLNYGYTF. The gene calls are TRBV5-1 and TRBJ1-2; maybe TRBD1 (5 bases). Trimming left V 3 bases short and J 1 base short, with 16 bases between. The germline gives CDR1 SGHRS, CDR2 YFSETQ. CDR3 length: 16 residues.

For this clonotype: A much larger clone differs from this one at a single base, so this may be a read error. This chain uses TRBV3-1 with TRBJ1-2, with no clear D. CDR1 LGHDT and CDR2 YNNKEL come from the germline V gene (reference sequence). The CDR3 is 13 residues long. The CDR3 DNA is TGTGCCAACAGCCAAGTGGCAGTTAATGGCTACACCTTC. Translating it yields CANSQVAVNGYTF. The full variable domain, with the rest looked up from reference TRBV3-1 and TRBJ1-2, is DTAVSQTPKYLVTQMGNDKSIKCEQNLGHDTMYWYKQDSKKFLKIMFSYNNKELIINETVPNRFSPKSPDKAHLNLHINSLELGDSAVYFCANSQVAVNGYTFGSGTRLTVV.

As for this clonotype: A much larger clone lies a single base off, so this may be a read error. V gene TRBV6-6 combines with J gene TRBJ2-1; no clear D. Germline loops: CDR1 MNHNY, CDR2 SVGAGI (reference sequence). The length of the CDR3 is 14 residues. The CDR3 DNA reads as TGTGCCAGCAGTTACGGGGTGGTAGGAAATGGGCAGTTCTTC. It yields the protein CASSYGVVGNGQFF.

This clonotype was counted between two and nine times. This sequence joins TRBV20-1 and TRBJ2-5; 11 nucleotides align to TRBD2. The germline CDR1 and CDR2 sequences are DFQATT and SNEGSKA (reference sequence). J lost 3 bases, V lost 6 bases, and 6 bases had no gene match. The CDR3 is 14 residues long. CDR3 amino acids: CSASGTSGEETQYF. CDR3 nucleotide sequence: TGCAGTGCCTCCGGGACTAGCGGCGAAGAGACCCAGTACTTC.

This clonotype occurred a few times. The CDR3 reads CASGRDRGYGYTF. Written as DNA, the CDR3 is TGTGCCAGCGGCCGGGACAGGGGATATGGCTACACCTTC. This chain connects TRBV12-3 or TRBV12-4 to TRBJ1-2; 10 bases map to TRBD1. The trim removed 8 bases at V and 5 bases at J, leaving 5 bases unmatched. The CDR3 contains 13 residues.

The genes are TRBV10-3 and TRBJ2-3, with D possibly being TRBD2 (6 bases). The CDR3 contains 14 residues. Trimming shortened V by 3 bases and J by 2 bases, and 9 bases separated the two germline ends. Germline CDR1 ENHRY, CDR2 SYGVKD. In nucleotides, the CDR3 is TGTGCCATCAGTGAACCTAGCGCCACAGATACGCAGTATTTT. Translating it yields CAISEPSATDTQYF.

CDR3 sequence (DNA): TGTGCCAGCAGCTCGCCCTACAGGGATGAGGGTGAAGCTTTCTTT. Its translation is CASSSPYRDEGEAFF. The V and J genes are TRBV11-2 and TRBJ1-1, with a tentative D call TRBD1 (6 bases). V dropped 4 bases and J dropped 7 bases, with 19 bases sitting between them. Per the germline V gene, CDR1 is SGHAT and CDR2 is FQNNGV. The CDR3 has 15 amino acids.

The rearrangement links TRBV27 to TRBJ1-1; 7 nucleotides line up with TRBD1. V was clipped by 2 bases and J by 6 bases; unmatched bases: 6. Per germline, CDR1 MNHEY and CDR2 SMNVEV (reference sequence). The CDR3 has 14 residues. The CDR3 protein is CASSLVTGLAEAFF. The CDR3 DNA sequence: TGTGCCAGCAGTTTAGTGACAGGGCTCGCTGAAGCTTTCTTT.

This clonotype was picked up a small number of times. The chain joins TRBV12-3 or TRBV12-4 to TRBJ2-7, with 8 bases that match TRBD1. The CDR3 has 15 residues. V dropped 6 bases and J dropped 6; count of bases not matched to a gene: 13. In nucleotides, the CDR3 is TGTGCCAGCAGCCCTGCCGGGACAGGCAGCTTCGAGCAGTACTTC. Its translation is CASSPAGTGSFEQYF.

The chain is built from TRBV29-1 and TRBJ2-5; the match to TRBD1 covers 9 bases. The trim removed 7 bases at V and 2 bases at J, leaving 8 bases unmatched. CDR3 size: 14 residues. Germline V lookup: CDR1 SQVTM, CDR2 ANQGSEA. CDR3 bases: TGCAGCGGTGCCACAGGGGGCGGTCAAGAGACCCAGTACTTC. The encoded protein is CSGATGGGQETQYF.

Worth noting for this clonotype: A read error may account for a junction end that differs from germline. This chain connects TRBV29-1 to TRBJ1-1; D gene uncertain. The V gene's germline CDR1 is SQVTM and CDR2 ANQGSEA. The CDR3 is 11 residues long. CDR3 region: CGVARNTEAFF. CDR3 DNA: TGCGGCGTTGCCCGGAACACTGAAGCTTTCTTT.

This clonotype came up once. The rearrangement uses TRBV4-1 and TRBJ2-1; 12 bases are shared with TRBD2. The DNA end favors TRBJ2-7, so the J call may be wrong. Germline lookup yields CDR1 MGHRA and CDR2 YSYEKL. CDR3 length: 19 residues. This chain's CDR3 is CASSLGRLAGGSSYNGQYF. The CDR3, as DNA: TGCGCCAGCAGCCTCGGTAGGCTAGCGGGGGGGAGCTCCTACAATGGGCAGTACTTC.

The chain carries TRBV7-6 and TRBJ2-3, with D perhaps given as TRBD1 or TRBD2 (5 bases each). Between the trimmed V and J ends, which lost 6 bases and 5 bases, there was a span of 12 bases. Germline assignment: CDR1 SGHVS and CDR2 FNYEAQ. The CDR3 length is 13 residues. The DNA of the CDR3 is TGTGCCAGCAGACTCGGGGCGGTAGATACGCAGTATTTT. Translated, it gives CASRLGAVDTQYF.

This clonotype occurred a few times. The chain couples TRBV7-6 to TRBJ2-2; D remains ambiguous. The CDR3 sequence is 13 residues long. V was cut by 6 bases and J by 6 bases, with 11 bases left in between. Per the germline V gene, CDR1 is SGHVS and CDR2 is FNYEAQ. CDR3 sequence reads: CASSYGFAGELFF. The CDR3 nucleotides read TGTGCCAGCAGTTACGGTTTCGCCGGGGAGCTGTTTTTT. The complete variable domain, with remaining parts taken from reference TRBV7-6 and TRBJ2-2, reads GAGVSQSPRYKVTKRGQDVALRCDPISGHVSLYWYRQALGQGPEFLTYFNYEAQQDKSGLPNDRFSAERPEGSISTLTIQRTEQRDSAMYRCASSYGFAGELFFGEGSRLTVL.

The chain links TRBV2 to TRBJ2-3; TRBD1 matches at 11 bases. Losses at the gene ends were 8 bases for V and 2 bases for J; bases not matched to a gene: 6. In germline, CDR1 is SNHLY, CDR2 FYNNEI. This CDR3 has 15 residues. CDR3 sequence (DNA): TGTGCCAGCGACGGGGACAGGGGGGTCACAGATACGCAGTATTTT. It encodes CASDGDRGVTDTQYF.

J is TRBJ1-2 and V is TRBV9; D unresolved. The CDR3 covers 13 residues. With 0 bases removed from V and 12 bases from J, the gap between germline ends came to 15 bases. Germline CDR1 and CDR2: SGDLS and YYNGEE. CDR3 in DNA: TGTGCCAGCAGCGTAGCTGTAGGTGAAGCTAACACCTTC. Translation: CASSVAVGEANTF.

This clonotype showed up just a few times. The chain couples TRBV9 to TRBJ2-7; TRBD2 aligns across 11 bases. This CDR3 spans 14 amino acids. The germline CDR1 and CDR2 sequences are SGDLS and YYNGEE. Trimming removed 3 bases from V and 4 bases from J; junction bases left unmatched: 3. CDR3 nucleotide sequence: TGTGCCAGCAGCGAGACTAGCGGGGTTTACGAGCAGTACTTC. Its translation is CASSETSGVYEQYF. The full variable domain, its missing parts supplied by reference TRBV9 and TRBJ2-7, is DSGVTQTPKHLITATGQRVTLRCSPRSGDLSVYWYQQSLDQGLQFLIQYYNGEERAKGNILERFSAQQFPDLHSELNLSSLELGDSALYFCASSETSGVYEQYFGPGTRLTVT.

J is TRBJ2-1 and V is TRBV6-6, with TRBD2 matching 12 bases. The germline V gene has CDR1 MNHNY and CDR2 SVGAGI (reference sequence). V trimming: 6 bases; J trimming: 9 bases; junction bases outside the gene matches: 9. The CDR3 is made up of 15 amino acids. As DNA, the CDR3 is TGTGCCAGCAGCTTTGGACTAGCGGGGATCGGTGAGCAGTTCTTC. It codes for CASSFGLAGIGEQFF.

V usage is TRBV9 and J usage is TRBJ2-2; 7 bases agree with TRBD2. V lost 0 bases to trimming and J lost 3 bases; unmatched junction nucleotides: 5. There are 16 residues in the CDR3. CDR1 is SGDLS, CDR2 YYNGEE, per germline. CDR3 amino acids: CASSVEDSGYTGELFF. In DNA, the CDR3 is TGTGCCAGCAGCGTAGAGGATAGCGGGTACACCGGGGAGCTGTTTTTT.

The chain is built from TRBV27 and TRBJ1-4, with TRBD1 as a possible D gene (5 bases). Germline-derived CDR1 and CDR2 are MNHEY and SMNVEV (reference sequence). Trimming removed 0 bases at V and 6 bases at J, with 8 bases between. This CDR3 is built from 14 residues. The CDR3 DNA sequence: TGTGCCAGCAGTTTATCGGGACGGTATGAAAAACTGTTTTTT. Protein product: CASSLSGRYEKLFF.

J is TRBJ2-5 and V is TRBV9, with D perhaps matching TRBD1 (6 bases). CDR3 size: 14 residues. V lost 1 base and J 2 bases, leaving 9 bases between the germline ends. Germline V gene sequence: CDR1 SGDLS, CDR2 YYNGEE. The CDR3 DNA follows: TGTGCCAGCAGCGTATTAGGACAGCAAGAGACCCAGTACTTC. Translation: CASSVLGQQETQYF.